Following are 29 T cell receptor beta chains from one sample sequenced in a study of human T cells and chemical hapten exposure. MiXCR, run by TCRdb on the RACE reads, gives a single entry per CDR3 protein. Of fewer than 500,000 distinct CDR3 sequences in the sample, roughly 4.8% were seen once. Time point here: patch test 1, 2 weeks after DPC sensitization. Treatment meaning: therapeutic diphenylcyclopropenone sensitization with weekly scalp DPC. Sequenced here: whole blood, sampled in connection with sensitization to the hapten diphenylcyclopropenone (DPC). Receptors originate from a woman in her forties or fifties with alopecia areata. Some clones in this sample may be carry-over from other donors' samples.

This clonotype came up a few times. The V and J genes are TRBV6-1 and TRBJ1-2; 7 bases fit TRBD1. The CDR3 loop spans 13 amino acids. The trim removed 6 bases at V and 8 bases at J, leaving 9 bases unmatched. Germline lookup yields CDR1 MNHNS and CDR2 SASEGT. CDR3 nucleotide sequence: TGTGCCAGCAGGGAGGGACAGCCAACGGGCTACACCTTC. This codes for CASREGQPTGYTF.

This clonotype was seen ten or more times. J is TRBJ2-5 and V is TRBV12-5; D unclear. V was pared by 6 bases and J by 9 bases, with 14 bases between. The CDR3 sequence is 12 residues long. Germline V CDR1 and CDR2: LGHNT, FRNRAP. The CDR3 region has the DNA TGTGCTAGTGGGGCAGGACCGACGGCCCAGTACTTC. Residues: CASGAGPTAQYF.

This clonotype was detected only a few times. V gene TRBV20-1 combines with J gene TRBJ1-1, with 10 positions matching TRBD1. V gave up 2 bases and J gave up 6 bases; unmatched junction bases: 6. The CDR3 loop spans 14 amino acids. Germline CDR1 and CDR2: DFQATT and SNEGSKA (reference sequence). CDR3 DNA sequence: TGCAGTGCTAGAATCCCCGGGACAGGGGCTGAAGCTTTCTTT. Protein product: CSARIPGTGAEAFF.

This clonotype was counted only a few times. V gene TRBV27 combines with J gene TRBJ2-1; TRBD2 agrees at 10 bases. CDR1 is MNHEY and CDR2 is SMNVEV in the germline V gene (reference sequence). J gave up 8 bases and V 7 bases, and 11 bases lay outside the gene matches. The CDR3 loop spans 15 amino acids. CDR3: CASNTRASGGDEQFF. CDR3 DNA sequence: TGTGCCAGCAATACCCGGGCTAGCGGGGGTGATGAGCAGTTCTTC.

This clonotype was observed a handful of times. The chain has TRBV29-1 and TRBJ1-2; D is possibly TRBD1 (5 bases). This CDR3 spans 11 amino acids. Germline-derived CDR1 and CDR2 are SQVTM and ANQGSEA. The ends were cut back, 7 bases at V and 8 bases at J, with 14 bases in the middle. CDR3 in DNA: TGCAGCGGTAACTGGGGGGAGGGCTACACCTTC. It codes for CSGNWGEGYTF.

This clonotype was seen many times. This chain's CDR3 is CSGLAGASTDTQYF. As DNA, the CDR3 is TGCAGCGGCCTAGCGGGAGCCAGCACAGATACGCAGTATTTT. The chain links TRBV29-1 to TRBJ2-3; 10 bases match TRBD2. This CDR3 contains 14 residues. V gave up 7 bases and J gave up 0 bases; unmatched junction bases: 4. The germline CDR1 and CDR2 sequences are SQVTM and ANQGSEA.

The sample holds many counts of this clonotype. V is TRBV12-3 or TRBV12-4 and J is TRBJ1-2; 10 bases agree with TRBD1. CDR3 length: 15 amino acids. The trim removed 6 bases at V and 6 bases at J, leaving 10 bases unmatched. The CDR3 bases are TGTGCCAGCAGGGTAACTTCCGGGACAGGGGATGGCTACACCTTC. Translating gives CASRVTSGTGDGYTF.

This clonotype turned up a few times. This sequence joins TRBV9 and TRBJ2-2; D is ambiguous. V was shortened by 0 bases and J by 4 bases, with 10 bases between the two germline ends. CDR3 length: 15 amino acids. From germline, CDR1 is SGDLS and CDR2 YYNGEE. The CDR3 protein is CASSVEPSGTGELFF. DNA of the CDR3: TGTGCCAGCAGCGTAGAACCCTCCGGCACCGGGGAGCTGTTTTTT.

The rearrangement uses TRBV4-2 and TRBJ2-7; D tentatively fits TRBD1 or TRBD2 (6 bases each). V was trimmed by 1 base and J by 3 bases, leaving 13 bases between them. Germline V gene data show CDR1 as LGHNA and CDR2 as YNFKEQ. The CDR3 is made up of 15 amino acids. CDR3 amino acids: CASSQAGASHYEQYF. DNA for the CDR3: TGTGCCAGCAGCCAAGCGGGGGCCTCCCACTACGAGCAGTACTTC.

Only a few counts were recorded for this clonotype. The CDR3 sequence is CASSFTGSDQPQHF. CDR3 coding DNA: TGCGCCAGCAGCTTTACAGGGTCCGATCAGCCCCAGCATTTT. The V gene is TRBV5-1, the J gene TRBJ1-5; possibly TRBD1 for D (6 bases). Trimming cost V 2 bases and J 5 bases, with 11 bases left between them. The germline V gene has CDR1 SGHRS and CDR2 YFSETQ. This CDR3 is built from 14 residues.

This clonotype was observed a handful of times. V is TRBV7-2 and J is TRBJ1-2; D uncertain. This CDR3 contains 10 residues. Germline V CDR1 and CDR2: SGHTA, FQGNSA. V was shortened by 3 bases and J by 8 bases, with 4 bases between the two germline ends. In DNA, the CDR3 is TGTGCCAGCAGCTTTGAGGGCTACACCTTC. It codes for CASSFEGYTF.

This clonotype was detected a few times. The chain is built from TRBV7-8 and TRBJ2-3; the D gene is possibly TRBD2 (5 bases). Per the germline V gene, CDR1 is SGHVS and CDR2 is FQNEAQ. Trimming cost V 3 bases and J 4 bases, with 11 bases left between them. The CDR3 loop spans 14 amino acids. The CDR3 DNA reads as TGTGCCAGCAGCTTGGAGCGGTTGCCAGATACGCAGTATTTT. As protein: CASSLERLPDTQYF.

This clonotype was counted ten times or more. The CDR3 region has the DNA TGTGCCAGCAGTTCCCTCTGGACAGGAAGAGGTAGCAATCAGCCCCAGCATTTT. Residues: CASSSLWTGRGSNQPQHF. The chain carries TRBV27 and TRBJ1-5, with 7 nucleotides matching TRBD1. The CDR3 contains 18 residues. V shed 4 bases, J shed 0 bases, and the junction held 12 bases outside the gene matches. CDR1 and CDR2 (germline): MNHEY, SMNVEV (reference sequence).

This chain joins TRBV27 and TRBJ2-5; perhaps TRBD1 as D (6 bases). This CDR3 contains 17 residues. Between the trimmed V and J ends, which lost 5 bases and 2 bases, there was a span of 21 bases. Germline CDR1 reads MNHEY; CDR2 reads SMNVEV (reference sequence). The CDR3 loop reads CASSPLSIGRGQETQYF. CDR3 sequence (DNA): TGTGCCAGCAGTCCCCTTTCCATTGGCAGGGGTCAAGAGACCCAGTACTTC.

This clonotype showed up just a few times. DNA of the CDR3: TGCGCCAGCAGCTTGGGCGGAGGACTAGCATCGGGGGTAACAGATACGCAGTATTTT. Protein: CASSLGGGLASGVTDTQYF. This chain joins TRBV5-1 and TRBJ2-3, with 8 bases lining up with TRBD2. CDR1 and CDR2 (germline): SGHRS, YFSETQ. Unmatched junction bases numbered 15, after V lost 0 bases and J lost 3 bases. This CDR3 is built from 19 residues.

This clonotype was recorded many times. The J gene is TRBJ2-2, the V gene TRBV2; TRBD1 might be the D (5 bases). This CDR3 has 14 amino acids. Trimming removed 10 bases at V and 1 base at J, with 13 bases between. The germline gives CDR1 SNHLY, CDR2 FYNNEI. The CDR3 here is CATQGDRNTGELFF. The CDR3 coding sequence is TGTGCCACCCAAGGCGACAGGAACACCGGGGAGCTGTTTTTT.

This clonotype was recorded many times. V is TRBV12-3 or TRBV12-4 and J is TRBJ1-5; perhaps TRBD1 as D (6 bases). Trimming left V 6 bases short and J 7 bases short, with 13 bases between. The CDR3 loop spans 13 amino acids. Here the CDR3 DNA reads TGTGCCAGCAGCCCACAGGGTCGCCAGCCCCAGCATTTT. Its protein product is CASSPQGRQPQHF.

The chain is built from TRBV14 and TRBJ2-3; the match to TRBD2 covers 9 bases. This CDR3 comprises 15 residues. Trimming took 1 base from V and 7 from J; bases not matched to a gene: 6. From germline, CDR1 is SGHDN and CDR2 FVKESK. CDR3 nucleotides: TGTGCCAGCAGCCAAGGAGGCGGGAGGGCGAATACGCAGTATTTT. This sequence encodes CASSQGGGRANTQYF. The whole variable domain, filled in from reference TRBV14 and TRBJ2-3, reads EAGVTQFPSHSVIEKGQTVTLRCDPISGHDNLYWYRRVMGKEIKFLLHFVKESKQDESGMPNNRFLAERTGGTYSTLKVQPAELEDSGVYFCASSQGGGRANTQYFGPGTRLTVL.

This clonotype was counted ten times or more. The chain has TRBV12-3 or TRBV12-4 and TRBJ2-3; D possibly corresponds to TRBD2 (5 bases). The germline V and J ends were trimmed by 5 bases and 2 bases, with 17 bases remaining between them. CDR3 length: 16 amino acids. The CDR3 here is CASSLEMAGPTDTQYF. In DNA form, the CDR3 reads TGTGCCAGCAGTCTCGAGATGGCGGGCCCCACAGATACGCAGTATTTT.

In this sample, this clonotype turned up many times. The chain joins TRBV29-1 to TRBJ2-1, with TRBD1 matching 10 bases. The V gene's germline CDR1 is SQVTM and CDR2 ANQGSEA. The CDR3 is 15 amino acids. The J segment lost 9 bases and the V segment lost 1 base, leaving 9 bases of the junction unmatched. The CDR3 sequence: CSVEAGTGARGEQFF. In nucleotides, the CDR3 is TGCAGCGTTGAAGCCGGGACAGGGGCTCGCGGTGAGCAGTTCTTC.

This clonotype was found a few times. J is TRBJ2-3 and V is TRBV6-6; TRBD2 agrees at 9 bases. This CDR3 is 18 amino acids long. Trimming removed 7 bases from V and 0 bases from J; junction bases left unmatched: 14. In germline, CDR1 is MNHNY, CDR2 SVGAGI (reference sequence). The CDR3 DNA sequence: TGTGCCAGCAAAACAATAGCGGGAGTGACATCTAGCACAGATACGCAGTATTTT. Translating gives CASKTIAGVTSSTDTQYF.

This clonotype was recorded at least ten times. This chain connects TRBV28 to TRBJ2-2; D call uncertain. CDR1 is MDHEN and CDR2 is SYDVKM in the germline V gene. The CDR3 totals 12 residues. V was clipped by 11 bases and J by 0 bases, with 7 bases between them. Here the CDR3 reads CAAQTNTGELFF. Written as DNA, the CDR3 is TGTGCCGCGCAGACGAACACCGGGGAGCTGTTTTTT. Full variable domain (outside the CDR3, taken from reference TRBV28 and TRBJ2-2): DVKVTQSSRYLVKRTGEKVFLECVQDMDHENMFWYRQDPGLGLRLIYFSYDVKMKEKGDIPEGYSVSREKKERFSLILESASTNQTSMYLCAAQTNTGELFFGEGSRLTVL.

This clonotype has only a few counts. The chain recombines TRBV5-1 with TRBJ2-6; 10 bases align to TRBD1. Trimming removed 4 bases from V and 3 bases from J; junction bases left unmatched: 7. The CDR3 runs 17 residues. CDR1 SGHRS and CDR2 YFSETQ come from the germline V gene. The CDR3 sequence is CASSPRQGALGANVLTF. The CDR3 coding sequence is TGCGCCAGCAGCCCACGACAGGGGGCCCTTGGGGCCAACGTCCTGACTTTC.

The chain links TRBV5-1 to TRBJ1-1, with D possibly TRBD1 on 6 matching bases. The CDR3 sequence is 16 residues long. The germline gives CDR1 SGHRS, CDR2 YFSETQ. V lost 1 base and J lost 7, with 20 bases in between. The CDR3 region is CASSLMGAGEHNEAFF. CDR3 in DNA: TGCGCCAGCAGCTTGATGGGGGCAGGGGAGCACAATGAAGCTTTCTTT.

This clonotype was seen a handful of times. This chain connects TRBV20-1 to TRBJ2-7; no firm D call. The CDR3 consists of 13 residues. Germline loops: CDR1 DFQATT, CDR2 SNEGSKA (reference sequence). Trimming stripped 1 base from V and 4 bases from J, with 11 bases between. CDR3 protein: CSARGDTVYEQYF. In nucleotides, the CDR3 is TGCAGTGCTAGAGGTGACACCGTTTACGAGCAGTACTTC.

This clonotype was counted ten times or more. V is TRBV20-1 and J is TRBJ2-6; D gene ambiguous. CDR3 size: 13 residues. V shed 5 bases and J shed 2 bases, with 7 bases lying between them. Germline V CDR1 and CDR2: DFQATT, SNEGSKA (reference sequence). CDR3 nucleotides: TGCAGTGCTGCGGAGACTGGGGCCAACGTCCTGACTTTC. Amino acids: CSAAETGANVLTF.

This clonotype was detected many times. The chain carries TRBV5-1 and TRBJ2-7; 8 bases line up with TRBD2. Germline values: CDR1 SGHRS, CDR2 YFSETQ. Losses at the gene ends were 3 bases for V and 2 bases for J; bases not matched to a gene: 1. The CDR3 contains 13 residues. CDR3 region: CASSSAGAYEQYF. CDR3 sequence (DNA): TGCGCCAGCAGCTCAGCGGGAGCCTACGAGCAGTACTTC.

This chain links TRBV29-1 with TRBJ2-5; D may be TRBD1 or TRBD2 (5 bases each). In germline, CDR1 is SQVTM, CDR2 ANQGSEA. V lost 3 bases, J lost 1 base, and 9 bases lay in between. This CDR3 region has 13 residues. The CDR3 DNA reads TGCAGCGTTGAGGGACGGCCCCAAGAGACCCAGTACTTC. This gives the protein CSVEGRPQETQYF. The variable domain in full, with the rest retrieved from reference TRBV29-1 and TRBJ2-5, is SAVISQKPSRDICQRGTSLTIQCQVDSQVTMMFWYRQQPGQSLTLIATANQGSEATYESGFVIDKFPISRPNLTFSTLTVSNMSPEDSSIYLCSVEGRPQETQYFGPGTRLLVL.

This clonotype has ten or more counts. One end of the junction does not line up with germline, which may come from a read error. This rearrangement joins TRBV5-5 to TRBJ1-1; D gene ambiguous. Germline-derived CDR1 and CDR2 are SGHKS and YYEKEE (reference sequence). CDR3 length: 12 residues. In DNA, the CDR3 is TGTGCCAGCAGCTTGAACGTCCCTGAGGCTTTCTTT. Encoded protein: CASSLNVPEAFF.